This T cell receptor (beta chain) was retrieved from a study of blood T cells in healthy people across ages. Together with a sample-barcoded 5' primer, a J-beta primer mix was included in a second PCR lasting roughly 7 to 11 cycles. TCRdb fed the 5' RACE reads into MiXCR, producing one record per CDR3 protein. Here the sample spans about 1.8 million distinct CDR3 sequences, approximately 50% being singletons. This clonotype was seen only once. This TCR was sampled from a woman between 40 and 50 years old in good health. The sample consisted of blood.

CDR3 protein: CASSSLIQQGPKNIQYF. The CDR3 nucleotides read TGTGCCAGCAGCAGCTTAATTCAGCAGGGTCCCAAAAACATTCAGTACTTC. V usage is TRBV5-6 and J usage is TRBJ2-4; D might be TRBD1 (5 bases). V lost 4 bases and J 2 bases, leaving 19 bases between the germline ends. This CDR3 contains 17 residues. CDR1 and CDR2 from the germline V gene are SGHDT and YYEEEE.